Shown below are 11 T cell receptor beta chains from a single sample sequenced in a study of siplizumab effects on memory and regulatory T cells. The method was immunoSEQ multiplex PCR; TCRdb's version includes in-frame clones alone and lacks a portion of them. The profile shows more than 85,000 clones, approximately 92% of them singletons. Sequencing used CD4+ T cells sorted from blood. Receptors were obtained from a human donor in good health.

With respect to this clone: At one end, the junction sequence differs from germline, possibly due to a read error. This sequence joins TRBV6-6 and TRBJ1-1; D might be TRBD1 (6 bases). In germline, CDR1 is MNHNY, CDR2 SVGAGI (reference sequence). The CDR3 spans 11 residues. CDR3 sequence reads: CASSYQGRGLF. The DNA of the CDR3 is TGTGCCAGCAGTTATCAGGGGCGAGGGCTATTT.

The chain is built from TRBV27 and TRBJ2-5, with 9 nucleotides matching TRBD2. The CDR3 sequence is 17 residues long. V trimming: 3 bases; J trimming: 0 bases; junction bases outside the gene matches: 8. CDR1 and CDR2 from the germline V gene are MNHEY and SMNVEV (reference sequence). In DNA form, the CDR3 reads TGTGCCAGCAGTTTCTTAGGAGCGGGGGGTTACCAAGAGACCCAGTACTTC. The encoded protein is CASSFLGAGGYQETQYF.

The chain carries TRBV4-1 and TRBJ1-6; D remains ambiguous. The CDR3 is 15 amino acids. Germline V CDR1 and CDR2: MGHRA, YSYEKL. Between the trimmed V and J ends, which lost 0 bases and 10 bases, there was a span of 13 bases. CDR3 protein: CASSQDLIDGSPLHF. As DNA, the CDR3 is TGCGCCAGCAGCCAAGATCTTATTGACGGCTCACCCCTCCACTTT.

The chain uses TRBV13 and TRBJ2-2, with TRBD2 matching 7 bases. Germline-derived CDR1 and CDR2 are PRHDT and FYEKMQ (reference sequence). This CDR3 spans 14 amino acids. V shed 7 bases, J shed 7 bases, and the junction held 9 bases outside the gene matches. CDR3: CASKGREKHGELFF. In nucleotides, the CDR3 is TGTGCCAGCAAAGGGCGGGAGAAACACGGGGAGCTGTTTTTT.

As DNA, the CDR3 is TGTGCCAGCAGCGTAGCAGGGTCGGACTACAATGAGCAGTTCTTC. It codes for CASSVAGSDYNEQFF. V and J are TRBV9 and TRBJ2-1; a weak D match, TRBD1 (5 bases). The V gene lost 0 bases and the J gene lost 3 bases, with 10 bases spanning the gap. In germline, CDR1 is SGDLS, CDR2 YYNGEE. The CDR3 contains 15 residues.

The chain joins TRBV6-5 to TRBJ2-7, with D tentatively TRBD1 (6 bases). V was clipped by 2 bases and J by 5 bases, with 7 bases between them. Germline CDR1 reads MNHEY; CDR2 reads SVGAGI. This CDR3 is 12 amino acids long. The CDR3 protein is CASSYRQDEQYF. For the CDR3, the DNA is TGTGCCAGCAGTTACCGACAGGACGAGCAGTACTTC.

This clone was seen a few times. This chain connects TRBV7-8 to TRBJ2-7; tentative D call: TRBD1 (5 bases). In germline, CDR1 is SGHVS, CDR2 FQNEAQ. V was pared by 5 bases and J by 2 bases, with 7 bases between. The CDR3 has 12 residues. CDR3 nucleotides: TGTGCCAGCAGCGACAGTACCTACGAGCAGTACTTC. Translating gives CASSDSTYEQYF.

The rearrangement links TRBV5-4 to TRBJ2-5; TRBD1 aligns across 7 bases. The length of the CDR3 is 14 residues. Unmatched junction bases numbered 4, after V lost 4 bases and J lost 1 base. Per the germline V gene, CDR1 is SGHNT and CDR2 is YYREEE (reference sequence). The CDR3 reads CASSPRDSQETQYF. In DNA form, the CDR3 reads TGTGCCAGCAGCCCCCGGGACAGCCAAGAGACCCAGTACTTC.

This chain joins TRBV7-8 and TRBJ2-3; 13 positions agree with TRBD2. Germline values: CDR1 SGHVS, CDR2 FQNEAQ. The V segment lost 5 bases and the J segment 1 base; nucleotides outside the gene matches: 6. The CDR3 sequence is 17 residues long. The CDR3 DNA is TGTGCCAGCAGCCGATACGGGACTAGCGGGGGCACAGATACGCAGTATTTT. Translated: CASSRYGTSGGTDTQYF.

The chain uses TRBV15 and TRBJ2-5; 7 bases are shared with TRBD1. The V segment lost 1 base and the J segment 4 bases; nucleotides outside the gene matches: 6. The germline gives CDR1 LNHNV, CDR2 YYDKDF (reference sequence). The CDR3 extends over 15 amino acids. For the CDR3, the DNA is TGTGCCACCAGCAGAGCAGGGGGTGTATCAGAGACCCAGTACTTC. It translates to CATSRAGGVSETQYF.

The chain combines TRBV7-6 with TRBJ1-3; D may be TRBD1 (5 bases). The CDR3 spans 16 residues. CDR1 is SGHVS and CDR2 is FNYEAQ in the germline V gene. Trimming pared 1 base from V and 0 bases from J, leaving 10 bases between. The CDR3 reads CASSLGQGSSGNTIYF. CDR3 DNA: TGTGCCAGCAGCTTAGGCCAGGGCTCCTCTGGAAACACCATATATTTT.